This T cell receptor (beta chain) originates from a study of identical twins. Study findings and constraints: Recombination models fit unrelated individuals' TCR alpha sharing but underestimated twins'. Fewer insertions marked abundant cord blood beta clonotypes; young adult naive trended weakly, memory not at all.

TCRdb passed the 5' RACE reads through MiXCR, listing each CDR3 protein once. The table has about 890,000 distinct CDR3 sequences, about 12% seen once; the top ten hold 1.5% to 2%. V was clipped by 2 bases and J by 3 bases, with 12 bases between them. The germline gives CDR1 SGHTA, CDR2 FQGNSA. This CDR3 has 15 amino acids. There were only healthy Caucasians among the donors. This clonotype came up a few times. Antigen unknown. These data were also filed under a second study, of yellow fever vaccine responses in identical twins.

Sequencing was done on a sample of PBMCs. The origin of this receptor is a woman between 18 and 29 years old in good health. V usage is TRBV7-2 and J usage is TRBJ2-3, with D perhaps matching TRBD2 (7 bases). The CDR3 nucleotides are TGTGCCAGCAGCTTACGGCGGGGGACAACAGATACGCAGTATTTT. Its protein product is CASSLRRGTTDTQYF.